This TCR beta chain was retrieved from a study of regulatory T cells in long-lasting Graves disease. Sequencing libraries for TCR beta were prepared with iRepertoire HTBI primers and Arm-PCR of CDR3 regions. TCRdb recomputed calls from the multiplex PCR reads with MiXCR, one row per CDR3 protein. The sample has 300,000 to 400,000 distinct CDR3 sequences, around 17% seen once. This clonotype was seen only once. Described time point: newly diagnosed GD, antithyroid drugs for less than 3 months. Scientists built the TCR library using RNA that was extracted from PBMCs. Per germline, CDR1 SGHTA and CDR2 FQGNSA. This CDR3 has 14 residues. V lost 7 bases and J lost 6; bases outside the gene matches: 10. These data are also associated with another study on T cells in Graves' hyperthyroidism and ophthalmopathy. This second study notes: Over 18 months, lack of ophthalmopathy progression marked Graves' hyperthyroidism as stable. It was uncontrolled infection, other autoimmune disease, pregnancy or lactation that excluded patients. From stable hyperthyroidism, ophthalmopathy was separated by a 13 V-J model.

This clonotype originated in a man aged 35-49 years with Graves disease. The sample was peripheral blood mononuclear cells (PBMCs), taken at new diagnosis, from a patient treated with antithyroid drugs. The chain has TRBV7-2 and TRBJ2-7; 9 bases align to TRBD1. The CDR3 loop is CASMEDRGRSEQYF. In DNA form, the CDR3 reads TGTGCCAGCATGGAGGACAGGGGACGATCCGAGCAGTACTTC.